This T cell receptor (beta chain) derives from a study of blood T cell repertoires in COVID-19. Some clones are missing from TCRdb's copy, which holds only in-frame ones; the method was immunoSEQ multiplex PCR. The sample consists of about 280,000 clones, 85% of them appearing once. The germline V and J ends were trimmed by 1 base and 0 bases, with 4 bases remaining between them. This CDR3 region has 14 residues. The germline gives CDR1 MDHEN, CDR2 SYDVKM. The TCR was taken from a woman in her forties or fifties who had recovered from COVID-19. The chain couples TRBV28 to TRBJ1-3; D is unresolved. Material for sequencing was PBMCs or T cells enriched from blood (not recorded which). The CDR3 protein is CASSLSHSGNTIYF. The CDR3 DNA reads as TGTGCCAGCAGTTTATCACACTCTGGAAACACCATATATTTT.